A selection of T cell receptor beta chains follows, all from one sample in a study of control samples from healthy donors and cancer patients. TCRdb's copy holds only in-frame clones and misses some; the assay was immunoSEQ multiplex PCR. The data show 350,000 to 450,000 clones, about 93% seen once. Sequenced input: PBMCs. The receptors shown here come from a middle-aged man with head and neck cancer. CDR3s include the opening cysteine and the closing phenylalanine or tryptophan. The D gene is left open where the match is weak. Clone size is not always given. Where it is, it says once, few, many or a class for expanded clones.

NA	TRBV19	TRBJ1-5	NA	CASSPLPGTPKGNQPQHF	TGTGCCAGTAGTCCATTACCGGGGACGCCAAAGGGCAATCAGCCCCAGCATTTT
NA	TRBV30	TRBJ2-3	NA	CAWSVLGRGPSTDTQYF	TGTGCCTGGAGTGTACTCGGGCGGGGGCCAAGCACAGATACGCAGTATTTT
NA	TRBV7-2	TRBJ2-5	TRBD2	CASSNRLAGGQETQYF	TGTGCCAGCAGCAACCGACTAGCGGGGGGGCAAGAGACCCAGTACTTC
once	TRBV24-1	TRBJ2-7	TRBD1	CATRLCDRGNYEQYF	TGTGCCACCCGTTTGTGCGACAGGGGCAACTACGAGCAGTACTTC
NA	TRBV19	TRBJ1-5	TRBD1	CASSPSTQGINQPQHF	TGTGCCAGTAGTCCATCAACACAGGGGATCAATCAGCCCCAGCATTTT
NA	TRBV19	TRBJ2-5	NA	CASSRRRGEVSETQYF	TGTGCCAGTAGTCGGCGGAGGGGGGAGGTCTCAGAGACCCAGTACTTC
NA	TRBV5-1	TRBJ2-7	NA	CASSLYGSYEQYF	TGCGCCAGCAGCTTGTACGGATCCTACGAGCAGTACTTC
NA	TRBV11-1	TRBJ2-1	NA	CASTTNVYNEQFF	TGTGCCAGCACCACGAACGTTTACAATGAGCAGTTCTTC
NA	TRBV2	TRBJ2-7	NA	CASSEFAVEQYF	TGTGCCAGCAGTGAATTCGCGGTCGAGCAGTACTTC
NA	TRBV19	TRBJ2-1	NA	CASSNRPYNEQFF	TGTGCCAGTAGTAACAGGCCCTACAATGAGCAGTTCTTC
NA	TRBV7-2	TRBJ1-3	NA	CASSLALADSGNTIYF	TGTGCCAGCAGCTTAGCATTGGCAGACTCTGGAAACACCATATATTTT
NA	TRBV28	TRBJ1-2	NA	CASAGGLLFDYTF	TGTGCCAGCGCGGGCGGGTTACTATTTGACTACACCTTC
NA	TRBV6-6	TRBJ2-7	NA	CASSYGTYEQYF	TGTGCCAGCAGTTACGGGACCTACGAGCAGTACTTC